A single sample is the source of the 24 T cell receptor beta chains below, sequenced in a study of identical twins. TCRdb reprocessed the 5' RACE reads via MiXCR and lists one record per CDR3 protein. The data show under 250,000 distinct CDR3 sequences, about an eighth seen once. The same specimen was also included in a second study, on yellow fever vaccine responses in identical twins.

The sequencing input was memory (CD45RO+) T cells sorted from blood. Every receptor here comes from a woman between 18 and 29 years old in good health.

This chain connects TRBV29-1 to TRBJ1-2; tentatively, D is TRBD1 (5 bases). Germline CDR1 is SQVTM and CDR2 is ANQGSEA. The CDR3 contains 12 residues. Trimming took off 7 bases at V and 2 bases at J, with 11 bases between the two ends. CDR3 region: CSADRENYGYTF. The CDR3 coding sequence is TGCAGCGCAGACAGAGAGAACTATGGCTACACCTTC.

In this sample, this clonotype turned up many times. V usage is TRBV12-3 or TRBV12-4 and J usage is TRBJ1-2; no definite D call. V was cut by 5 bases and J by 1 base, with 8 bases left in between. The CDR3 has 13 residues. CDR3 in amino acids: CASSRDFNYGYTF. In DNA, the CDR3 is TGTGCCAGCAGTAGGGATTTTAACTATGGCTACACCTTC.

This clonotype was seen a few times. CDR3 residues: CASSFQGGSYEQYF. DNA for the CDR3: TGTGCCAGCAGCTTTCAGGGTGGTTCGTACGAGCAGTACTTC. V and J are TRBV7-2 and TRBJ2-7; D might be TRBD1 (5 bases). V was trimmed by 3 bases and J by 4 bases, leaving 13 bases between them. The CDR3 is 14 amino acids. The germline V gene has CDR1 SGHTA and CDR2 FQGNSA.

This clonotype was seen a few times. The chain has TRBV6-1 and TRBJ2-7, with D unresolved. The CDR3 covers 13 residues. The germline V gene encodes CDR1 MNHNS and CDR2 SASEGT. V was shortened by 3 bases and J by 2 bases, with 8 bases between the two germline ends. The DNA of the CDR3 is TGTGCCAGCAGTGAGTTCCAGACCTACGAGCAGTACTTC. Translated, it gives CASSEFQTYEQYF.

This clonotype was recorded many times. The chain has TRBV12-3 or TRBV12-4 and TRBJ2-7; D is unresolved. Trimming removed 8 bases from V and 4 bases from J, with 15 bases in between. This CDR3 comprises 13 residues. This CDR3 is CASARQLYYEQYF. CDR3 DNA: TGTGCCAGCGCCCGCCAGCTGTATTACGAGCAGTACTTC.

CDR3: CASSYSRTSYNEQFF. CDR3 sequence (DNA): TGTGCCAGCAGTTACTCGCGGACCAGTTACAATGAGCAGTTCTTC. This sequence joins TRBV6-5 and TRBJ2-1, with D unresolved. Looked up from germline, CDR1 is MNHEY and CDR2 is SVGAGI. The V and J ends lost 0 bases and 4 bases respectively, with 10 bases between them. This CDR3 comprises 15 residues.

The table lists this clonotype with a few counts. The chain uses TRBV5-1 and TRBJ2-5, with D possibly TRBD2 on 6 matching bases. Trimming pared 3 bases from V and 5 bases from J, leaving 14 bases between. The germline V gene has CDR1 SGHRS and CDR2 YFSETQ. The CDR3 length is 14 residues. The DNA of the CDR3 is TGCGCCAGCAGCTGGGCGGGGCGCGGGGAGACCCAGTACTTC. Translated, it gives CASSWAGRGETQYF.

This clonotype was seen many times. The chain carries TRBV7-8 and TRBJ2-3, with 7 bases fitting TRBD1. This CDR3 spans 15 amino acids. Trimming removed 7 bases from V and 6 bases from J; junction bases left unmatched: 13. Germline CDR1 is SGHVS and CDR2 is FQNEAQ. CDR3 loop: CASMLGDRPVDTQYF. The CDR3 nucleotides read TGTGCCAGCATGTTAGGGGACAGACCCGTCGATACGCAGTATTTT.

In its sample, this clonotype was seen many times. V is TRBV3-1 and J is TRBJ1-2; TRBD1 might be the D (6 bases). The V gene's germline CDR1 is LGHDT and CDR2 YNNKEL (reference sequence). Trimming pared 4 bases from V and 7 bases from J, leaving 25 bases between. This CDR3 comprises 17 residues. This CDR3 reads CASSLKARGRGSGGYTF. The CDR3 coding sequence is TGTGCCAGCAGCCTAAAAGCAAGGGGCAGGGGATCGGGTGGCTACACCTTC.

This clonotype showed up many times. CDR3 bases: TGTGCCAGTTCCCGGGAGACAGGCTATGGCTACACCTTC. Translated: CASSRETGYGYTF. V usage is TRBV6-1 and J usage is TRBJ1-2, with D possibly matching TRBD1 (6 bases). Trimming took off 9 bases at V and 4 bases at J, with 15 bases between the two ends. Per the germline V gene, CDR1 is MNHNS and CDR2 is SASEGT. This CDR3 contains 13 residues.

The chain employs TRBV4-2 and TRBJ2-3; 10 nucleotides line up with TRBD2. The length of the CDR3 is 18 residues. J lost 1 base, V lost 0 bases, and 7 bases had no gene match. CDR1 LGHNA and CDR2 YNFKEQ come from the germline V gene. The CDR3, as DNA: TGTGCCAGCAGCCAAGACTCGGTTCTAGCGGGAGGCACAGATACGCAGTATTTT. This translates into CASSQDSVLAGGTDTQYF.

This rearrangement joins TRBV20-1 to TRBJ2-1; 15 bases map to TRBD2. This CDR3 region has 15 residues. CDR1 is DFQATT and CDR2 is SNEGSKA in the germline V gene (reference sequence). V lost 6 bases, J lost 6 bases, and 6 bases stayed unmatched. The CDR3 sequence is CSAHRTSGRANEQFF. CDR3 coding DNA: TGCAGTGCACATCGGACTAGCGGGAGGGCCAATGAGCAGTTCTTC.

The chain carries TRBV9 and TRBJ2-7, with TRBD1 matching 8 bases. CDR1 and CDR2 from the germline V gene are SGDLS and YYNGEE. After removal of 2 bases from V and 5 bases from J, the junction contained 6 bases not matched to a gene. The CDR3 sequence is 14 residues long. The DNA for the CDR3 is TGTGCCAGCAGCGTCGTCCCGACAGGGGACGAGCAGTACTTC. As protein: CASSVVPTGDEQYF.

This clonotype was found many times. V is TRBV7-9 and J is TRBJ2-7, with no clear D. The V end lost 3 bases, the J end lost 4 bases, and 16 bases lay between the germline ends. The CDR3 is made up of 15 amino acids. The germline gives CDR1 SEHNR, CDR2 FQNEAQ (reference sequence). DNA for the CDR3: TGTGCCAGCAGCTTCAGCTCAGCAAAGGCGTACGAGCAGTACTTC. Its translation: CASSFSSAKAYEQYF.

The chain has TRBV5-1 and TRBJ2-3, with a tentative D call TRBD1 (5 bases). The CDR3 contains 15 residues. In germline, CDR1 is SGHRS, CDR2 YFSETQ. V lost 2 bases, J lost 6 bases, and 16 bases lay in between. CDR3 sequence reads: CASSLQVPPRDTQYF. The CDR3 coding sequence is TGCGCCAGCAGCTTACAGGTTCCCCCAAGGGATACGCAGTATTTT. Full variable domain (rest looked up from reference TRBV5-1 and TRBJ2-3): KAGVTQTPRYLIKTRGQQVTLSCSPISGHRSVSWYQQTPGQGLQFLFEYFSETQRNKGNFPGRFSGRQFSNSRSEMNVSTLELGDSALYLCASSLQVPPRDTQYFGPGTRLTVL.

The table lists this clonotype with many counts. The chain is built from TRBV29-1 and TRBJ2-3; D unresolved. The CDR3 covers 11 residues. The germline gives CDR1 SQVTM, CDR2 ANQGSEA. The V gene lost 3 bases and the J gene lost 10 bases, with 11 bases spanning the gap. The CDR3 here is CSVEGYEAQYF. DNA for the CDR3: TGCAGCGTTGAGGGGTATGAAGCGCAGTATTTT.

Ten or more counts support this clonotype. The chain recombines TRBV12-3 or TRBV12-4 with TRBJ1-2; D uncertain. There are 12 residues in the CDR3. V lost 4 bases and J lost 4, with 7 bases in between. CDR3: CASSSTVYGYTF. The CDR3 DNA is TGTGCCAGCAGTTCGACCGTCTATGGCTACACCTTC.

The V gene is TRBV2, the J gene TRBJ2-7; D call uncertain. V lost 1 base, J lost 4 bases, and 17 bases lay in between. The CDR3 sequence is 16 residues long. CDR1 is SNHLY, CDR2 FYNNEI, per germline. CDR3 in amino acids: CASSEESAELGYEQYF. Here the CDR3 DNA reads TGTGCCAGCAGTGAAGAGAGCGCCGAATTAGGGTACGAGCAGTACTTC.

V usage is TRBV20-1 and J usage is TRBJ2-7; D is undetermined. CDR1 is DFQATT and CDR2 is SNEGSKA in the germline V gene (reference sequence). V was shortened by 6 bases and J by 5 bases, with 23 bases between the two germline ends. This CDR3 spans 15 amino acids. The CDR3 spells CSALRNLNWRDEQYF. For the CDR3, the DNA is TGCAGTGCCCTCCGGAACCTAAACTGGAGAGACGAGCAGTACTTC.

This clonotype has just one count. The chain carries TRBV6-4 and TRBJ2-1, with 10 bases that match TRBD2. The CDR3 runs to 14 residues. Trimming at V came to 5 bases and at J to 7 bases, leaving 5 bases not matched to a gene. Germline CDR1 and CDR2: MRHNA and SNTAGT. CDR3 DNA sequence: TGTGCCAGCAGTACGCTAGCGGGGGTAAATGAGCAGTTCTTC. Residues: CASSTLAGVNEQFF.

This clonotype was seen ten or more times. The chain employs TRBV12-3 or TRBV12-4 and TRBJ2-3; D is possibly TRBD2 (7 bases). This CDR3 is 15 amino acids long. The V end lost 0 bases, the J end lost 2 bases, and 9 bases lay between the germline ends. The CDR3 DNA sequence: TGTGCCAGCAGTTTAGCGGGGGGGGCCACAGATACGCAGTATTTT. Protein: CASSLAGGATDTQYF.

This clonotype showed up just a few times. This chain links TRBV10-3 with TRBJ2-3; a possible D gene is TRBD2 (6 bases). This CDR3 is 13 amino acids long. Germline-derived CDR1 and CDR2 are ENHRY and SYGVKD. The V gene lost 8 bases and the J gene lost 4 bases, with 13 bases spanning the gap. The CDR3 sequence: CAIGERAPDTQYF. CDR3 nucleotides: TGTGCCATCGGCGAGCGGGCCCCAGATACGCAGTATTTT.

V and J are TRBV4-2 and TRBJ2-1, with D maybe TRBD2 (5 bases). Germline V gene data show CDR1 as LGHNA and CDR2 as YNFKEQ. The CDR3 is 16 amino acids. With 4 bases removed from V and 0 bases from J, the gap between germline ends came to 13 bases. The CDR3 coding sequence is TGTGCCAGCAGCCCCACGGGGAGTTTCTCCTACAATGAGCAGTTCTTC. This gives the protein CASSPTGSFSYNEQFF.

A note on this clonotype: This may stem from a read error, because a much larger clone lies one nucleotide away. The genes are TRBV7-8 and TRBJ2-7; 7 bases fit TRBD1. This CDR3 spans 16 amino acids. Per the germline V gene, CDR1 is SGHVS and CDR2 is FQNEAQ. The CDR3 is CASSSRQGKLTDERYF. As DNA, the CDR3 is TGTGCCAGCAGCTCTCGACAGGGAAAGCTTACGGACGAGCGGTACTTC.